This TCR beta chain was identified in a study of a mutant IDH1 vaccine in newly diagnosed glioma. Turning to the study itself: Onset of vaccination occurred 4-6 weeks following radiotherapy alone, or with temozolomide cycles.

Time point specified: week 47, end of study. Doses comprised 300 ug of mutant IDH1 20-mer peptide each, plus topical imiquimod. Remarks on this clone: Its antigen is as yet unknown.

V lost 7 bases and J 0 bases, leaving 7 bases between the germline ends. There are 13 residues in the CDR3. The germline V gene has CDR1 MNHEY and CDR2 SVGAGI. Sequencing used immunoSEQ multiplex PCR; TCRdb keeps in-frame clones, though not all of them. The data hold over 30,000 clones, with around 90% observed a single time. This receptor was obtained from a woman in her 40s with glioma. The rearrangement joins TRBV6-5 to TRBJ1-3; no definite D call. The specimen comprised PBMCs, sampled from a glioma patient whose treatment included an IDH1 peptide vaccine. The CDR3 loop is CASIANSGNTIYF. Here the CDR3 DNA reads TGTGCCAGCATCGCGAACTCTGGAAACACCATATATTTT.